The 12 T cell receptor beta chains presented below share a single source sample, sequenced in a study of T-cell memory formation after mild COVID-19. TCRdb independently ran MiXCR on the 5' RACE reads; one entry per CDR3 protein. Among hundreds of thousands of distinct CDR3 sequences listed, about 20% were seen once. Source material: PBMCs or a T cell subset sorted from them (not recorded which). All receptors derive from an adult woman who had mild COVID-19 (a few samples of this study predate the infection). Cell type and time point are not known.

The CDR3 protein is CASSSRSGASYEQYF. The CDR3 DNA follows: TGTGCCAGCAGTTCCCGTAGCGGGGCCTCCTACGAGCAGTACTTC. This rearrangement joins TRBV6-5 to TRBJ2-7, with 8 bases aligning to TRBD2. This CDR3 has 15 amino acids. With V trimmed by 4 bases and J by 0 bases, 5 bases remained unmatched. Per the germline V gene, CDR1 is MNHEY and CDR2 is SVGAGI.

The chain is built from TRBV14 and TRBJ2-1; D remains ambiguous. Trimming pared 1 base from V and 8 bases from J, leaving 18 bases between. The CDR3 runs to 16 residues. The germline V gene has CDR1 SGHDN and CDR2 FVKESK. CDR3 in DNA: TGTGCCAGCAGCCAAGTAAGGCGCTCTTCCCTTGATGAGCAGTTCTTC. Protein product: CASSQVRRSSLDEQFF.

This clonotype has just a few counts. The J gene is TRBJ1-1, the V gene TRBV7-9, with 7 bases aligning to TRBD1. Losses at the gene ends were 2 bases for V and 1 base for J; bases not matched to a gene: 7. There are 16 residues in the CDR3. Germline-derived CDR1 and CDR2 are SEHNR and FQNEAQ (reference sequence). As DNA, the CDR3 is TGTGCCAGCAGCTTATGGGGGGAGGGGGCGAACACTGAAGCTTTCTTT. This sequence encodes CASSLWGEGANTEAFF.

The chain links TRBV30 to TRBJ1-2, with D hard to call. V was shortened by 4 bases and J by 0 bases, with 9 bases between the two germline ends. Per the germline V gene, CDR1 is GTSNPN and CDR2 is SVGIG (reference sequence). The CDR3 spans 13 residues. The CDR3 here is CAWTRDPNYGYTF. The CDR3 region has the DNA TGTGCCTGGACGCGCGACCCTAACTATGGCTACACCTTC.

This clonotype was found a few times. CDR3 in amino acids: CASSPLPGTGGGETQYF. The CDR3 coding sequence is TGTGCCAGCAGCCCGTTGCCCGGGACAGGGGGCGGGGAGACCCAGTACTTC. The chain couples TRBV7-6 to TRBJ2-5; 12 bases are shared with TRBD1. Germline-derived CDR1 and CDR2 are SGHVS and FNYEAQ. Trimming took 5 bases from V and 5 from J; bases not matched to a gene: 12. The CDR3 extends over 17 amino acids.

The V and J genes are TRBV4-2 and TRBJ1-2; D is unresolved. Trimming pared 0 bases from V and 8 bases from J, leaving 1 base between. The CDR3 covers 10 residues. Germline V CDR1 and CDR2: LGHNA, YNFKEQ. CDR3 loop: CASSQEGYTF. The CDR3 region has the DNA TGTGCCAGCAGCCAAGAAGGCTACACCTTC.

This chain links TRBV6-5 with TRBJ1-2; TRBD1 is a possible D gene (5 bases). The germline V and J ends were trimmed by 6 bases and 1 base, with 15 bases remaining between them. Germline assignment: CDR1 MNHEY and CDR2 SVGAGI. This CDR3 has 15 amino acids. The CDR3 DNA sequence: TGTGCCAGCAGACCCGGACAACTACTTAACTATGGCTACACCTTC. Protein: CASRPGQLLNYGYTF.

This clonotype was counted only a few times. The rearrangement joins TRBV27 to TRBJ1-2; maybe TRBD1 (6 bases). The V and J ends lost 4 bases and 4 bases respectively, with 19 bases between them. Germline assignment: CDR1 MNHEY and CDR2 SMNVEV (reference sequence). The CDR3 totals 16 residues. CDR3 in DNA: TGTGCCAGCAGTTCACGATTAGACAGGAGTCTCTATGGCTACACCTTC. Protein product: CASSSRLDRSLYGYTF.

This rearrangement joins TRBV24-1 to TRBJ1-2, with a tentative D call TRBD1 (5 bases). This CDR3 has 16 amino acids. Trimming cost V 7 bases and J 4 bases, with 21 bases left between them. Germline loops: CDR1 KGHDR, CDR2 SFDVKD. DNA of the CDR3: TGTGCCACCAGGACAGACCCTTCCCCCGGTCCCTATGGCTACACCTTC. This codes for CATRTDPSPGPYGYTF.

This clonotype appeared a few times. The CDR3 DNA is TGTGCCAGCAGCCAAGTTGGAGGACAGGGGGCTTACACCGGGGAGCTGTTTTTT. This gives the protein CASSQVGGQGAYTGELFF. V gene TRBV14 combines with J gene TRBJ2-2; 11 bases agree with TRBD1. V lost 1 base, J lost 3 bases, and 7 bases stayed unmatched. Germline CDR1 reads SGHDN; CDR2 reads FVKESK. The CDR3 is 18 residues long.

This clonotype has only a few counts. CDR3 DNA: TGTGCCAGCAGTTTCGGGACCTTGGGGAGTCAGCCCCAGCATTTT. As protein: CASSFGTLGSQPQHF. The chain couples TRBV12-3 or TRBV12-4 to TRBJ1-5, with D possibly TRBD1 on 5 matching bases. The germline V and J ends were trimmed by 3 bases and 6 bases, with 15 bases remaining between them. This CDR3 has 15 amino acids.

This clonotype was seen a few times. CDR3 in amino acids: CASSQPGLAGVSADTQYF. Written as DNA, the CDR3 is TGTGCCAGCAGCCAACCGGGACTAGCGGGAGTATCCGCAGATACGCAGTATTTT. V gene TRBV7-8 combines with J gene TRBJ2-3; 14 bases fit TRBD2. Per the germline V gene, CDR1 is SGHVS and CDR2 is FQNEAQ. The ends lost 5 bases at V and 4 bases at J; junction bases unmatched: 11. The CDR3 is 18 residues long.